Listed below are T cell receptor beta chains from one sample, sequenced in a study of patients and donors after allogeneic stem cell transplantation. Via MiXCR, TCRdb re-called the RT-PCR reads, giving one row per CDR3 protein. This sample has fewer than 200,000 distinct CDR3 sequences, with approximately 30% found just once. The specimen sequenced was blood, either unsorted or a sorted T cell fraction (not recorded which). These receptor sequences come from a human donor who was either an allogeneic HSCT recipient or a stem cell or donor lymphocyte infusion donor (not recorded which). It is not recorded whose cells these are; they may come from a transplant donor. The CDR3 runs from the conserved cysteine through the conserved F or W. The D gene is left open where the match is weak. The size of a clone is reported for some rows only, either as once, few or many, or as a class for expanded clones.

CDR3 protein	CDR3 DNA	D gene	CDR3 length	clone size	V gene	J gene
CASSQDGGRAYEQYF	TGCGCCAGCAGCCAAGATGGTGGTAGGGCCTACGAGCAGTACTTC	NA	15	NA	TRBV4-1	TRBJ2-7
CASAGQGTGEQYF	TGTGCCAGCGCGGGACAGGGAACGGGCGAGCAGTACTTC	TRBD1	13	NA	TRBV14	TRBJ2-7
CASSSSYGGHGGYTF	TGTGCCAGCAGCTCCTCCTATGGGGGGCACGGTGGCTACACCTTC	NA	15	few	TRBV11-2	TRBJ1-2
CASSEAKGLGEKLFF	TGTGCCAGCAGTGAAGCGAAAGGTCTCGGTGAAAAACTGTTTTTT	NA	15	NA	TRBV2	TRBJ1-4
CSARGDLVDEKLFF	TGCAGTGCTAGAGGGGACCTCGTGGATGAAAAACTGTTTTTT	NA	14	many	TRBV20-1	TRBJ1-4
CASSLRSNQPQHF	TGTGCCAGCAGCTTGAGAAGCAATCAGCCCCAGCATTTT	NA	13	many	TRBV7-2	TRBJ1-5
CASSLDRNQPQHF	TGCGCCAGCAGTCTGGATCGCAATCAGCCCCAGCATTTT	NA	13	many	TRBV4-1	TRBJ1-5
CSAVQLGKRIQYF	TGCAGTGCCGTACAACTGGGGAAACGGATTCAGTACTTC	NA	13	NA	TRBV20-1	TRBJ2-4
CASTTGRNTEAFF	TGTGCCAGCACCACCGGGAGGAACACTGAAGCTTTCTTT	NA	13	few	TRBV3-1	TRBJ1-1
CASSPVRGEGNQPQHF	TGTGCCAGCAGCCCAGTGAGGGGAGAAGGCAATCAGCCCCAGCATTTT	NA	16	NA	TRBV4-2	TRBJ1-5
CASHPGISAPLHF	TGTGCCAGCCATCCAGGGATCTCGGCACCCCTCCACTTT	NA	13	few	TRBV28	TRBJ1-6
CASRGGRAYEQYF	TGTGCCAGCAGGGGCGGGAGGGCCTACGAGCAGTACTTC	TRBD2	13	NA	TRBV6-6	TRBJ2-7
CASSVLAGGPGETQYF	TGTGCCAGCAGTGTACTAGCGGGAGGGCCGGGGGAGACCCAGTACTTC	TRBD2	16	NA	TRBV25-1	TRBJ2-5
CASSPWLAGARDNEQFF	TGCGCCAGCAGCCCCTGGCTAGCGGGAGCCAGAGACAATGAGCAGTTCTTC	TRBD2	17	NA	TRBV4-3	TRBJ2-1
CASSETSGRVTYNEQFF	TGTGCCAGCAGTGAAACTAGCGGGAGGGTGACCTACAATGAGCAGTTCTTC	TRBD2	17	NA	TRBV2	TRBJ2-1
CASSYPTGFEAKNIQYF	TGTGCCAGCAGTTACCCCACAGGGTTTGAAGCCAAAAACATTCAGTACTTC	NA	17	NA	TRBV6-6	TRBJ2-4
CASSSGLQGWHTEAFF	TGTGCCAGCAGCTCGGGCCTACAGGGGTGGCACACTGAAGCTTTCTTT	TRBD1	16	many	TRBV7-6	TRBJ1-1
CSGLWGMGTEAFF	TGCAGTGGCCTTTGGGGAATGGGCACTGAAGCTTTCTTT	NA	13	many	TRBV20-1	TRBJ1-1
CASSYSIPMGSGGVAFF	TGTGCCAGCAGTTACTCGATCCCTATGGGATCGGGAGGGGTGGCTTTCTTT	NA	17	many	TRBV6-5	TRBJ1-1
CASSQDRWQGLYEQYF	TGCGCCAGCAGCCAAGATCGGTGGCAGGGACTCTACGAGCAGTACTTC	NA	16	few	TRBV4-3	TRBJ2-7
CASRDSSRLALGRTQYF	TGTGCCAGCCGGGACAGCTCTCGACTAGCCCTGGGGAGGACGCAGTATTTT	NA	17	NA	TRBV19	TRBJ2-3
CASSLARRALTGELFF	TGCGCCAGCAGCTTGGCCAGACGGGCCCTGACCGGGGAGCTGTTTTTT	NA	16	NA	TRBV5-1	TRBJ2-2
CASSLFSSETQYF	TGCGCCAGCAGCTTGTTTAGCTCAGAGACCCAGTACTTC	NA	13	NA	TRBV5-1	TRBJ2-5
CASSRGTENYAYTF	TGTGCCAGCAGCCGCGGGACGGAAAACTATGCCTACACCTTC	NA	14	NA	TRBV12-3/TRBV12-4	TRBJ1-2
CASSPRDSGRIYEQYF	TGTGCCAGCAGCCCCCGGGACAGCGGGAGGATTTACGAGCAGTACTTC	TRBD2	16	NA	TRBV7-9	TRBJ2-7
CSARVPGTGEAGELFF	TGCAGTGCTAGAGTACCAGGAACAGGGGAGGCCGGGGAGCTGTTTTTT	NA	16	NA	TRBV20-1	TRBJ2-2
CASSFGTVYNEQFF	TGTGCCAGCAGCTTTGGGACAGTGTACAATGAGCAGTTCTTC	TRBD1	14	NA	TRBV7-9	TRBJ2-1
CSARGTSSPYEQYF	TGCAGTGCTAGAGGGACTAGCAGTCCCTACGAGCAGTACTTC	TRBD2	14	few	TRBV20-1	TRBJ2-7
CASSRRTGPTEAFF	TGTGCCAGCAGTCGTCGGACAGGCCCCACTGAAGCTTTCTTT	TRBD1	14	NA	TRBV6-5	TRBJ1-1
CASRTSLAGGLYNEQFF	TGCGCCAGCCGTACCTCCCTAGCGGGAGGACTCTACAATGAGCAGTTCTTC	TRBD2	17	few	TRBV4-3	TRBJ2-1
CASSKDGAGAMTDTQYF	TGTGCCAGCAGCAAAGACGGCGCAGGGGCTATGACAGATACGCAGTATTTT	NA	17	NA	TRBV21-1	TRBJ2-3
CASSHLRRNSGNTIYF	TGTGCCAGCAGCCATCTCAGGCGGAACTCTGGAAACACCATATATTTT	NA	16	NA	TRBV3-1	TRBJ1-3
CASSLSRAYKTYEQYF	TGCGCCAGCAGCTTGTCTAGGGCCTACAAGACCTACGAGCAGTACTTC	NA	16	few	TRBV5-1	TRBJ2-7
CAISEGNAEWYQETQYF	TGTGCCATCAGTGAGGGGAACGCGGAGTGGTACCAAGAGACCCAGTACTTC	NA	17	few	TRBV10-3	TRBJ2-5
CASSIVAAYQPQHF	TGTGCCAGTAGTATAGTGGCAGCTTATCAGCCCCAGCATTTT	NA	14	few	TRBV19	TRBJ1-5
CATSDPGQGEVTQYF	TGTGCCACCAGTGATCCGGGACAGGGCGAAGTTACGCAGTATTTT	TRBD1	15	once	TRBV24-1	TRBJ2-3
CASSFGPDHEQYF	TGTGCCAGCAGCTTCGGTCCGGACCACGAGCAGTACTTC	NA	13	NA	TRBV5-5	TRBJ2-7
CSVPQGAGQETQYF	TGCAGCGTTCCTCAGGGGGCAGGGCAAGAGACCCAGTACTTC	TRBD1	14	NA	TRBV29-1	TRBJ2-5
CASSTTSGSFYEQYF	TGTGCCAGCAGTACTACTAGCGGGAGTTTTTACGAGCAGTACTTC	TRBD2	15	NA	TRBV27	TRBJ2-7
CASSKSGRGADTQYF	TGTGCCAGCAGCAAGAGCGGGAGAGGCGCAGATACGCAGTATTTT	TRBD2	15	NA	TRBV11-1	TRBJ2-3
CASSYRGQPLYEAFF	TGTGCCAGCAGTTACAGGGGACAGCCCTTATATGAAGCTTTCTTT	TRBD1	15	NA	TRBV6-5	TRBJ1-1
CASSQVPSGRAINEQFF	TGTGCCAGCAGCCAAGTTCCTAGCGGGAGGGCTATCAATGAGCAGTTCTTC	TRBD2	17	once	TRBV14	TRBJ2-1
CASSWGNIQYF	TGTGCCAGCAGTTGGGGAAACATTCAGTACTTC	NA	11	few	TRBV28	TRBJ2-4
CASSLGQGATHTEAFF	TGCGCCAGCAGTCTGGGACAGGGGGCTACGCACACTGAAGCTTTCTTT	TRBD1	16	few	TRBV5-1	TRBJ1-1
CASSYSTGPRNIRSPLHF	TGTGCCAGCAGTTACTCAACAGGGCCCCGCAACATACGTTCACCCCTCCACTTT	NA	18	many	TRBV6-6	TRBJ1-6
CASSLKVGLAGVGDTDTQYF	TGTGCCAGCAGCTTAAAAGTCGGACTAGCGGGAGTTGGGGACACAGATACGCAGTATTTT	TRBD2	20	NA	TRBV7-6	TRBJ2-3
CATSDSVSDTQYF	TGTGCCACCAGTGATTCGGTGTCAGATACGCAGTATTTT	NA	13	NA	TRBV24-1	TRBJ2-3
CAWSTPGQVNGYTF	TGTGCCTGGAGTACCCCGGGACAGGTCAATGGCTACACCTTC	TRBD1	14	NA	TRBV30	TRBJ1-2
CASRTLDPGELFF	TGTGCCAGCAGAACCTTGGACCCCGGGGAGCTGTTTTTT	NA	13	once	TRBV7-9	TRBJ2-2
CASSYSGRRRGYTF	TGTGCCAGCAGTTACTCGGGGAGACGGAGAGGCTACACCTTC	NA	14	NA	TRBV6-5	TRBJ1-2
CASREEGVSEQYF	TGTGCCAGCAGGGAAGAGGGGGTCTCCGAGCAGTACTTC	NA	13	NA	TRBV7-9	TRBJ2-7
CATSRDAGNTGELFF	TGTGCCACCAGCAGAGATGCGGGGAACACCGGGGAGCTGTTTTTT	NA	15	few	TRBV15	TRBJ2-2
CSVRYGRASETQYF	TGCAGCGTTCGATACGGGAGGGCCTCAGAGACCCAGTACTTC	TRBD2	14	NA	TRBV29-1	TRBJ2-5
CASSQGTVSYEQYF	TGCGCCAGCAGCCAAGGAACGGTTTCCTACGAGCAGTACTTC	NA	14	NA	TRBV4-3	TRBJ2-7
CASRAGTGGYNEQFF	TGTGCCAGCAGGGCCGGGACGGGAGGCTACAATGAGCAGTTCTTC	TRBD2	15	few	TRBV6-5	TRBJ2-1